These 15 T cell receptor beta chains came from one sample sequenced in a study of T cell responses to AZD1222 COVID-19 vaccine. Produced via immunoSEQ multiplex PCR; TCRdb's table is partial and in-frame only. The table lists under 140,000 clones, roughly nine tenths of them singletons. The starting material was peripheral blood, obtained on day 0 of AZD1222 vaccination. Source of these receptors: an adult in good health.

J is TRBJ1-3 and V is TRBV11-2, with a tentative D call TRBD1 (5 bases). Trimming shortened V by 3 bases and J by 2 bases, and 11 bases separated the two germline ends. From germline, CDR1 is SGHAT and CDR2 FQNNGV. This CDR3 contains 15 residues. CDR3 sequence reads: CASSLGPNTGNTIYF. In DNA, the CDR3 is TGTGCCAGCAGCTTGGGACCCAACACTGGAAACACCATATATTTT.

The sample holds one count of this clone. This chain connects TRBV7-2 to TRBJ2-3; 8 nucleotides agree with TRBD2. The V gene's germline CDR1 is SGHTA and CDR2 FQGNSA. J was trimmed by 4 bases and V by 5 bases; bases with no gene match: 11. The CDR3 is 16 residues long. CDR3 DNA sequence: TGTGCCAGCAGCCCGTTCCAAGCGGGAGCACCAGATACGCAGTATTTT. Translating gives CASSPFQAGAPDTQYF. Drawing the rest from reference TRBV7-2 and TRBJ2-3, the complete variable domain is GAGVSQSPSNKVTEKGKDVELRCDPISGHTALYWYRQSLGQGLEFLIYFQGNSAPDKSGLPSDRFSAERTGGSVSTLTIQRTQQEDSAVYLCASSPFQAGAPDTQYFGPGTRLTVL.

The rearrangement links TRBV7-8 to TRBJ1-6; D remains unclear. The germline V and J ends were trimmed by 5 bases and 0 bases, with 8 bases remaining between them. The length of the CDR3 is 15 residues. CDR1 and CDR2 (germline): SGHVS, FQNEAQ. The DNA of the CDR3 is TGTGCCAGCAGCATACGGAGCTCCTATAATTCACCCCTCCACTTT. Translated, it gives CASSIRSSYNSPLHF. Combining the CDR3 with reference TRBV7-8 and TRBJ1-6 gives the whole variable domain GAGVSQSPRYKVAKRGQDVALRCDPISGHVSLFWYQQALGQGPEFLTYFQNEAQLDKSGLPSDRFFAERPEGSVSTLKIQRTQQEDSAVYLCASSIRSSYNSPLHFGNGTRLTVT.

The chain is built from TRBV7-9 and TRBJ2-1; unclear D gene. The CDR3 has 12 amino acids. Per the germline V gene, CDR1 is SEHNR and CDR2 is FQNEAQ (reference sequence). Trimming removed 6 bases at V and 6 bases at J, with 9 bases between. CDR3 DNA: TGTGCCAGCAGAATTACATCCAATGAGCAGTTCTTC. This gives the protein CASRITSNEQFF.

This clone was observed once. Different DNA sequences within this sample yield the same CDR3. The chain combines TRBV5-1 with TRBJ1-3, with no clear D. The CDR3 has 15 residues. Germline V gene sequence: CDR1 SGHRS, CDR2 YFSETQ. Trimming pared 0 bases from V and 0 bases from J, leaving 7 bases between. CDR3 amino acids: CASSLGSSSGNTIYF. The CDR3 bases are TGCGCCAGCAGCTTGGGCAGTTCCTCTGGAAACACCATATATTTT.

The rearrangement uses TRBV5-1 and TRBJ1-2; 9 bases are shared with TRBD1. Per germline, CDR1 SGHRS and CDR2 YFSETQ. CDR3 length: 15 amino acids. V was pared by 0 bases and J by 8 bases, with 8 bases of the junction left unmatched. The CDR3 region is CASSLDTGQGAGYTF. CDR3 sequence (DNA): TGCGCCAGCAGCTTGGACACGGGACAGGGTGCAGGCTACACCTTC.

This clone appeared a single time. The CDR3 DNA reads TGTGCCAGCAGCCAAGATCTCAGTCTGAACACTGAAGCTTTCTTT. As protein: CASSQDLSLNTEAFF. This chain links TRBV4-2 with TRBJ1-1, with D unclear. Germline assignment: CDR1 LGHNA and CDR2 YNFKEQ. The V end was cut by 0 bases, the J end by 0 bases, with 8 bases between. CDR3 length: 15 residues.

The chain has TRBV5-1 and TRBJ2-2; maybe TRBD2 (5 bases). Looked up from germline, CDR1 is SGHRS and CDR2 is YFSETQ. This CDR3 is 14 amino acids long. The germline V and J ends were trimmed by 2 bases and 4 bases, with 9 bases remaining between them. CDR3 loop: CASSLGGITGELFF. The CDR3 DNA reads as TGCGCCAGCAGCTTAGGAGGAATCACCGGGGAGCTGTTTTTT. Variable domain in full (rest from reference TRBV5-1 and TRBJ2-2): KAGVTQTPRYLIKTRGQQVTLSCSPISGHRSVSWYQQTPGQGLQFLFEYFSETQRNKGNFPGRFSGRQFSNSRSEMNVSTLELGDSALYLCASSLGGITGELFFGEGSRLTVL.

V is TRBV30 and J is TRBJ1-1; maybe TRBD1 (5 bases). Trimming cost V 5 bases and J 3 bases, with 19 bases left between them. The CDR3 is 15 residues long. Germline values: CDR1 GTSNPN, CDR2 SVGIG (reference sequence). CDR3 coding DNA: TGTGCCTGGGAACGAGGTGTAGTAGGGGACACTGAAGCTTTCTTT. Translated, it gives CAWERGVVGDTEAFF.

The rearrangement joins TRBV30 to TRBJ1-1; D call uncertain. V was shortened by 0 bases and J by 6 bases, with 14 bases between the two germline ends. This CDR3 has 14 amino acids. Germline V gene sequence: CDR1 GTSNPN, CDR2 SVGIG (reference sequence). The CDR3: CAWSVLPRAAEAFF. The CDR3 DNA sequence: TGTGCCTGGAGTGTTTTACCGCGGGCCGCTGAAGCTTTCTTT.

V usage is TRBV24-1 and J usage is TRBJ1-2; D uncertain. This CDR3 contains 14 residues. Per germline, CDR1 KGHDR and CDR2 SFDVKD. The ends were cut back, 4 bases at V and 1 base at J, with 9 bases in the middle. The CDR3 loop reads CATSEWTHNYGYTF. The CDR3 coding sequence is TGTGCCACCAGTGAGTGGACTCATAACTATGGCTACACCTTC.

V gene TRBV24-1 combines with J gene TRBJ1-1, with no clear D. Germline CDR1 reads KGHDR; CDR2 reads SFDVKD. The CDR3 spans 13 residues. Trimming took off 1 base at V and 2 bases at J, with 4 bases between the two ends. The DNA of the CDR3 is TGTGCCACCAGTGATTTCCTAAACACTGAAGCTTTCTTT. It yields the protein CATSDFLNTEAFF.

CDR3 sequence: CASSYGQPFTGELFF. DNA for the CDR3: TGTGCCAGCAGTTACGGACAGCCCTTCACCGGGGAGCTGTTTTTT. The chain joins TRBV6-2 or TRBV6-3 to TRBJ2-2; D may be TRBD1 (6 bases). V lost 2 bases and J lost 4, with 11 bases in between. Germline V gene lookup returns CDR1 MNHEY and CDR2 SVGEGT. The CDR3 is made up of 15 amino acids.

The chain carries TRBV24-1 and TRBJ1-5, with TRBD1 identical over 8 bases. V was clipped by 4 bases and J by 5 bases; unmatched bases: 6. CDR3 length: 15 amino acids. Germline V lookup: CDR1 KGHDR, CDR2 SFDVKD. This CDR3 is CATSDSDRGDQPQHF. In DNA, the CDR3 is TGTGCCACCAGTGACTCCGACAGGGGCGATCAGCCCCAGCATTTT.

CDR3 protein: CASSWATGQGSYEQYF. CDR3 in DNA: TGTGCCAGCAGCTGGGCGACAGGACAGGGTTCCTACGAGCAGTACTTC. The rearrangement uses TRBV4-2 and TRBJ2-7, with 8 bases identical to TRBD1. Germline V gene lookup returns CDR1 LGHNA and CDR2 YNFKEQ. The CDR3 totals 16 residues. With 5 bases clipped from V and 1 base from J, the junction kept 10 bases outside the gene matches.